Reported below is one T cell receptor (beta chain). Germline V gene data show CDR1 as LNHDA and CDR2 as SQIVND (reference sequence). The CDR3 consists of 17 residues. V lost 7 bases and J lost 4, with 23 bases in between. This entry belongs to a study of T cells in tumors after PD-1 blockade. Looking at the study overall: Treatment was either pembrolizumab 200 mg every 3 weeks or cemiplimab 350 mg every 2 weeks. During anti-PD-1 treatment, some patients continued daily vismodegib 150 mg.

Sequenced by immunoSEQ multiplex PCR; TCRdb stores in-frame clones only, minus some. The data show 15,000 or so clones, with almost 85% seen just once and around 21% held by the top ten. The chain combines TRBV19 with TRBJ1-5; D is possibly TRBD1 (6 bases). The clonotype originates from a human donor with basal cell carcinoma. Sequencing was performed on PBMCs, taken after anti-PD-1 treatment. Here the CDR3 DNA reads TGTGCCAGTACTCCAGGGGTCCAACAGGGTTGGAATCAGCCCCAGCATTTT. Protein: CASTPGVQQGWNQPQHF.